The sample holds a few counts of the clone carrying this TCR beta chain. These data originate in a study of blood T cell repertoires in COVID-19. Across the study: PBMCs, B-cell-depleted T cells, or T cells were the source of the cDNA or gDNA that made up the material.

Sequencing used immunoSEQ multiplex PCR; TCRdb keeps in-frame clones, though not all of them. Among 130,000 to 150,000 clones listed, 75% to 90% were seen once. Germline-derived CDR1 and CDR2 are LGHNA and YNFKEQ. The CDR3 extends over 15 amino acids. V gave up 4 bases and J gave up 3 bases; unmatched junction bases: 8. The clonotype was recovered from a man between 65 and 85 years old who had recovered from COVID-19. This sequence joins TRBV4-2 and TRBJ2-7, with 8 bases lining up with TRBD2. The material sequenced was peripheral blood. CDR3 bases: TGTGCCAGCAGCCTACACCAGCGGGAGAACTACGAGCAGTACTTC. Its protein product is CASSLHQRENYEQYF.